These 15 T cell receptor beta chains were all obtained from the same sample, sequenced in a study of blood T cell repertoires in COVID-19. TCRdb's copy holds only in-frame clones and misses some; the assay was immunoSEQ multiplex PCR. This table holds more than 150,000 clones, 80% found once. The material sequenced was peripheral blood. These receptors were obtained from a man aged 55 to 70 with acute or convalescent COVID-19.

The chain combines TRBV12-3 or TRBV12-4 with TRBJ2-1; tentatively, D is TRBD1 (5 bases). Trimming pared 6 bases from V and 6 bases from J, leaving 9 bases between. CDR3 length: 12 residues. The CDR3 here is CASSRGANEQFF. The CDR3 nucleotides are TGTGCCAGCAGCCGTGGGGCCAATGAGCAGTTCTTC.

The chain has TRBV5-1 and TRBJ2-7; 7 bases are shared with TRBD2. V lost 7 bases and J lost 3; bases outside the gene matches: 10. The CDR3 loop spans 14 amino acids. Germline CDR1 is SGHRS and CDR2 is YFSETQ. The CDR3 coding sequence is TGCGCCAGCCAAAAAAGCGCTAGCGGCTACGAGCAGTACTTC. The encoded protein is CASQKSASGYEQYF.

This clone was counted a single time. This chain's CDR3 is CSARTPYEQYF. As DNA, the CDR3 is TGCAGTGCCCGGACTCCCTACGAGCAGTACTTC. The chain carries TRBV20-1 and TRBJ2-7, with D possibly being TRBD2 (5 bases). This CDR3 has 11 amino acids. Germline V gives CDR1 DFQATT, CDR2 SNEGSKA (reference sequence). Trimming pared 6 bases from V and 2 bases from J, leaving 8 bases between.

The rearrangement links TRBV19 to TRBJ2-1; 12 nucleotides line up with TRBD2. The germline V gene has CDR1 LNHDA and CDR2 SQIVND (reference sequence). The trim removed 7 bases at V and 10 bases at J, leaving 17 bases unmatched. The CDR3 spans 17 residues. DNA of the CDR3: TGTGCCAGTACGACTAGCGGGGGCCGGAGGGGATTAGTGGAGCAGTTCTTC. Residues: CASTTSGGRRGLVEQFF.

In regard to this clone: At one of its ends the junction is not consistent with the germline gene, which may arise from a read error. The chain uses TRBV5-6 and TRBJ2-7; possibly TRBD1 for D (5 bases). The CDR3 consists of 13 residues. Germline V gene data show CDR1 as SGHDT and CDR2 as YYEEEE. The CDR3 loop is CASSLVGPPDLLF. CDR3 bases: TGTGCCAGCAGCTTGGTGGGGCCCCCGGACCTATTGTTC.

V gene TRBV7-3 combines with J gene TRBJ2-5, with 7 positions matching TRBD1. Germline V gene lookup returns CDR1 SGHTA and CDR2 FQGTGA. The V segment lost 1 base and the J segment 4 bases; nucleotides outside the gene matches: 0. The length of the CDR3 is 13 residues. The CDR3 region has the DNA TGTGCCAGCAGCTTAAACAGGGGAGAGACCCAGTACTTC. This codes for CASSLNRGETQYF.

The V gene is TRBV5-1, the J gene TRBJ2-5; TRBD2 agrees at 12 bases. Germline CDR1 SGHRS, CDR2 YFSETQ. This CDR3 has 14 residues. The ends lost 4 bases at V and 3 bases at J; junction bases unmatched: 1. Written as DNA, the CDR3 is TGCGCCAGCAGCCGGACTAGCGGGGAAGAGACCCAGTACTTC. As protein: CASSRTSGEETQYF.

The chain couples TRBV18 to TRBJ2-7; a possible D gene is TRBD1 (6 bases). Trimming pared 3 bases from V and 0 bases from J, leaving 18 bases between. The germline CDR1 and CDR2 sequences are KGHSH and LQKENI. The CDR3 spans 17 residues. The CDR3 region is CASSPAGAHISSYEQYF. CDR3 nucleotide sequence: TGTGCCAGCTCACCGGCAGGGGCTCATATCAGCTCCTACGAGCAGTACTTC.

This chain uses TRBV5-1 with TRBJ1-1, with 9 bases aligning to TRBD1. Germline-derived CDR1 and CDR2 are SGHRS and YFSETQ. CDR3 length equals 15 residues. With V trimmed by 3 bases and J by 4 bases, 7 bases remained unmatched. CDR3 region: CASSYQQGAPTEAFF. DNA of the CDR3: TGCGCCAGCAGCTACCAACAGGGGGCGCCCACTGAAGCTTTCTTT. The whole variable domain, filled in from reference TRBV5-1 and TRBJ1-1, reads KAGVTQTPRYLIKTRGQQVTLSCSPISGHRSVSWYQQTPGQGLQFLFEYFSETQRNKGNFPGRFSGRQFSNSRSEMNVSTLELGDSALYLCASSYQQGAPTEAFFGQGTRLTVV.

The chain combines TRBV3-1 (or the pseudogene TRBV3-2) with TRBJ1-5; 10 bases align to TRBD1. Germline V gives CDR1 LGHDT, CDR2 YNNKEL (reference sequence). The CDR3 covers 14 residues. Trimming at V came to 4 bases and at J to 8 bases, leaving 5 bases not matched to a gene. Here the CDR3 reads CASSLGQGSEPQHF. CDR3 in DNA: TGTGCCAGCAGCCTGGGACAGGGGTCGGAGCCCCAGCATTTT.

The V call is TRBV3-1 (or the pseudogene TRBV3-2), the J call TRBJ2-5, with 8 bases lining up with TRBD2. V trimming: 3 bases; J trimming: 5 bases; junction bases outside the gene matches: 11. The CDR3 is 16 residues long. CDR1 is LGHDT, CDR2 YNNKEL, per germline (reference sequence). The CDR3 nucleotides read TGTGCCAGCAGCCATGGAGCGGGGGCCCTCGCTGAGACCCAGTACTTC. This encodes CASSHGAGALAETQYF.

The V and J genes are TRBV30 and TRBJ2-1, with D possibly TRBD2 on 6 matching bases. Germline loops: CDR1 GTSNPN, CDR2 SVGIG (reference sequence). The CDR3 length is 13 residues. V lost 7 bases to trimming and J lost 5 bases, with 15 bases between them. CDR3 in amino acids: CASLGGTHNEQFF. The CDR3, as DNA: TGTGCCTCCCTGGGCGGGACGCACAATGAGCAGTTCTTC.

The chain combines TRBV3-1 (or the pseudogene TRBV3-2) with TRBJ2-7; 7 bases line up with TRBD2. Germline loops: CDR1 LGHDT, CDR2 YNNKEL (reference sequence). The CDR3 covers 15 residues. The ends lost 4 bases at V and 3 bases at J; junction bases unmatched: 9. CDR3 sequence (DNA): TGTGCCAGCAGCCCCCCTCGGGGGGTAAACTACGAGCAGTACTTC. Amino acid sequence: CASSPPRGVNYEQYF.

The rearrangement links TRBV4-2 to TRBJ2-1, with D perhaps matching TRBD2 (6 bases). Trimming shortened V by 0 bases and J by 6 bases, and 12 bases separated the two germline ends. The length of the CDR3 is 15 residues. The germline gives CDR1 LGHNA, CDR2 YNFKEQ. CDR3 nucleotide sequence: TGTGCCAGCAGCCAAGATCTCCGGGGACTCAATGAGCAGTTCTTC. It is translated as CASSQDLRGLNEQFF.

This chain links TRBV29-1 with TRBJ2-2; TRBD1 agrees at 7 bases. The germline CDR1 and CDR2 sequences are SQVTM and ANQGSEA. Unmatched junction bases numbered 9, after V lost 6 bases and J lost 8 bases. This CDR3 spans 13 amino acids. The CDR3 here is CSVRPTGAGELFF. The DNA of the CDR3 is TGCAGCGTCCGGCCTACAGGGGCGGGGGAGCTGTTTTTT.